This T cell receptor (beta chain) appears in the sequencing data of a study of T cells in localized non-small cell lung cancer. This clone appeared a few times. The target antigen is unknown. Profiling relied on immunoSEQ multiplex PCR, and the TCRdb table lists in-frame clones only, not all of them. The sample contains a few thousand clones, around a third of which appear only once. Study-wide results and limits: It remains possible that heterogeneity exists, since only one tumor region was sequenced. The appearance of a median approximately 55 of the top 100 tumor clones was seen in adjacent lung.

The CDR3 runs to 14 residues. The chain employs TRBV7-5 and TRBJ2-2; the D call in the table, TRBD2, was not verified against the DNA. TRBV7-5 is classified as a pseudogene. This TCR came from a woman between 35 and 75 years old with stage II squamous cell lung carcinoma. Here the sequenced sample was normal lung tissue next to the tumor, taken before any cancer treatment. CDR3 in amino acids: CASSLRGGTGELFF. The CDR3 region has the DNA TGTGCCAGCAGCTTGAGGGGGGGCACCGGGGAGCTGTTTTTT.